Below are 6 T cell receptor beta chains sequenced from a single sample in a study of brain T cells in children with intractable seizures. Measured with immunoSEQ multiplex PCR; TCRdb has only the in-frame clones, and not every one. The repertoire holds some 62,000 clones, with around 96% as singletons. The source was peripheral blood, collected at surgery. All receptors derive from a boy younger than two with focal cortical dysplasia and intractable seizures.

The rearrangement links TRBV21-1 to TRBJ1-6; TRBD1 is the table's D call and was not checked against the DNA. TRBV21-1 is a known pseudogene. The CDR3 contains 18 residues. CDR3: CASSDKGQGAFDNSPLHF. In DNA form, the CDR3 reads TGTGCCAGCAGCGACAAGGGACAGGGGGCGTTTGATAATTCACCCCTCCACTTT.

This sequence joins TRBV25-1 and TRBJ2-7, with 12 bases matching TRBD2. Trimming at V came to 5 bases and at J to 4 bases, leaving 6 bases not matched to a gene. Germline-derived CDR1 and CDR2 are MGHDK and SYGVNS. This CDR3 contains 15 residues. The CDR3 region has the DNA TGTGCCAGCAGTCCGCGGACTAGCGGGATGTACGAGCAGTACTTC. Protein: CASSPRTSGMYEQYF.

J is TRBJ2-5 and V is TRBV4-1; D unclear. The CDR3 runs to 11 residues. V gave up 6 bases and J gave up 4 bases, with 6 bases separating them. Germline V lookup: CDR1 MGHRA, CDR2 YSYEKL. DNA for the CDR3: TGCGCCAGCAGTCACCGAGAGACCCAGTACTTC. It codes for CASSHRETQYF.

CDR3 DNA: TGCGCCAGCAGCCCCGACAGGGGAGCCTACGAGCAGTACTTC. Translation gives CASSPDRGAYEQYF. The rearrangement links TRBV4-1 to TRBJ2-7, with 8 bases that match TRBD1. Germline CDR1 is MGHRA and CDR2 is YSYEKL. There are 14 residues in the CDR3. The J segment lost 2 bases and the V segment lost 4 bases, leaving 4 bases of the junction unmatched.

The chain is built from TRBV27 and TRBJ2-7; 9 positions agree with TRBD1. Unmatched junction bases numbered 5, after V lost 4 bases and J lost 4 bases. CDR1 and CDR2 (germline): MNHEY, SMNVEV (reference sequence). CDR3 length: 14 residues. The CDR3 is CASSWTGALYEQYF. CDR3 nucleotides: TGTGCCAGCAGTTGGACAGGGGCTCTTTACGAGCAGTACTTC.

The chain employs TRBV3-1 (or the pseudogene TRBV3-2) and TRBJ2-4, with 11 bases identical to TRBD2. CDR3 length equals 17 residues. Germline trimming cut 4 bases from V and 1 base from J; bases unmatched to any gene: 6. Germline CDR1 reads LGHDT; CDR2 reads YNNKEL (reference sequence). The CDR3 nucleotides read TGTGCCAGCAGCCCACCACCTAGCGGGGGGGCCAAAAACATTCAGTACTTC. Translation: CASSPPPSGGAKNIQYF.